This is a list of T cell receptor beta chains from one sample in a study of control samples from healthy donors and cancer patients. Sequenced by immunoSEQ multiplex PCR; TCRdb stores in-frame clones only, minus some. The table lists roughly 30,000 clones, 93% of them singletons. The sequencing sample was made of PBMCs. These receptors originate from a man aged 35 to 55 with colorectal cancer. The CDR3 runs from the conserved cysteine through the conserved F or W. The D gene is left open where the match is weak. Clone size appears in some rows only: once, few, many, or a class for an expanded clone.

D gene	clone size	V gene	J gene	CDR3 DNA	CDR3 protein
-	-	TRBV13	TRBJ1-6	TGTGCCAGCGCACAGTCCCCTAGAAATGATTCACCCCTCCACTTT	CASAQSPRNDSPLHF
-	-	TRBV5-1	TRBJ1-6	TGCGCCAGCAGCTTGGTTGGGGATGGGAATTCACCCCTCCACTTT	CASSLVGDGNSPLHF
-	-	TRBV12-3/TRBV12-4	TRBJ1-2	TGTGCCAGCAGTTTGCAGGGGCGAAGCTACACCTTC	CASSLQGRSYTF
TRBD1	-	TRBV19	TRBJ2-3	TGTGACAGTAGTCCTCGGGCAGGGGGATTAGATACGCAGTATTTT	CDSSPRAGGLDTQYF
-	-	TRBV7-9	TRBJ2-3	TGTGCCAGCAGTCCGAGACTAGAGGATACGCAGTATTTT	CASSPRLEDTQYF
-	-	TRBV9	TRBJ2-1	TGTGCCAGCAGCCCCATGGGGAGCTCCTACAATGAGCAGTTCTTC	CASSPMGSSYNEQFF
-	-	TRBV19	TRBJ1-2	TGTGCCAGTAGTATCTCCGGGACCGGGAATAATGGCTACACCTTC	CASSISGTGNNGYTF
-	-	TRBV19	TRBJ1-1	TGTGCCACCGGGAGACATAACACTGAAGCTTTCTTT	CATGRHNTEAFF
TRBD1	-	TRBV7-3	TRBJ1-1	TGTGCCAGCAGCACAGATCAGGGGGCGCCCACTGAAGCTTTCTTT	CASSTDQGAPTEAFF
-	-	TRBV6-1	TRBJ2-2	TGTGCCAGCAGTGAAGGTCGCCAGACGCGCACCGGGGAGCTGTTTTTT	CASSEGRQTRTGELFF
TRBD2	-	TRBV5-6	TRBJ2-5	TGTGCCAGCAGCGGGGACTACTCCCAAGAGACCCAGTACTTC	CASSGDYSQETQYF
TRBD1	-	TRBV6-1	TRBJ1-1	TGTGCCAGCAGTGAAAGTTGGACAGGTCAATCGTCGGCTTTCTTT	CASSESWTGQSSAFF
TRBD1	-	TRBV5-1	TRBJ2-1	TGCGCCAGCAGCGAACGGACAGGATCTAATGAGCAGTTCTTC	CASSERTGSNEQFF
-	-	TRBV5-1	TRBJ2-6	TGCGCCAGCAGCTTGCCAAACAGGAGCTCTGGGGCCAACGTCCTGACTTTC	CASSLPNRSSGANVLTF
-	-	TRBV5-1	TRBJ2-7	TGCGCCAGCAGCGCAGGTCCCCCCAGGTACGAGCAGTACTTC	CASSAGPPRYEQYF
-	-	TRBV5-1	TRBJ2-7	TGCGCCAGCAGCTTGGCCCTAGGGAATAGTCCCTACGAGCAGTACTTC	CASSLALGNSPYEQYF
TRBD2	-	TRBV3-1/TRBV3-2	TRBJ2-3	TGTGCCAGCAGCCAAGAGAGAAGCGGGGGGGCCATAGATACGCAGTATTTT	CASSQERSGGAIDTQYF
TRBD1	-	TRBV4-2	TRBJ1-2	TGTGCCAGCAGCAGCCGACAGGGGGCCGTTTATGGCTACACCTTC	CASSSRQGAVYGYTF
-	few	TRBV20-1	TRBJ1-1	TGCAGTGCTAGTCGAGGACTACAGAACACTGAAGCTTTCTTT	CSASRGLQNTEAFF
TRBD1	-	TRBV2	TRBJ1-4	TGTGCCAGCGTTGGGACAGGAAAAAGCGAAAAACTGTTTTTT	CASVGTGKSEKLFF
-	-	TRBV6-1	TRBJ1-3	TGTGCCAGCAGTTATCCGTCAGATGGAAACACCATATATTTT	CASSYPSDGNTIYF
TRBD1	few	TRBV5-1	TRBJ2-7	TGCGCCAGCAGCTCGGGACAGGCTAACGAGTACTTC	CASSSGQANEYF
TRBD1	-	TRBV9	TRBJ1-2	TGTGCCAGCAGCCTCCGGACAGGGGGTGGCTACACCTTC	CASSLRTGGGYTF
-	-	TRBV3-1/TRBV3-2	TRBJ1-1	TGTGCCAGCAGCCAACGGATTAACATGAACACTGAAGCTTTCTTT	CASSQRINMNTEAFF
TRBD2	-	TRBV2	TRBJ2-3	TGTGCCAGCAGGGGGACTAGCGGGGGCATCTCGGCAGATACGCAGTATTTT	CASRGTSGGISADTQYF
TRBD1	-	TRBV19	TRBJ1-1	TGTGCCAGTAGTATAGCCCGGGACAGCTTGAACACTGAAGCTTTCTTT	CASSIARDSLNTEAFF
-	-	TRBV7-2	TRBJ2-3	TGTGCCAGCAGCATAAAAGGGTCAAGAGATACGCAGTATTTT	CASSIKGSRDTQYF
-	-	TRBV11-3	TRBJ2-3	TGTGCCAGCAGCTTAGATGGGAAGGGGGCAGATACGCAGTATTTT	CASSLDGKGADTQYF
-	-	TRBV7-9	TRBJ1-4	TGTGCCAGCAGCCCAGCTGGGCAATCTAATGAAAAACTGTTTTTT	CASSPAGQSNEKLFF
TRBD1	-	TRBV5-6	TRBJ1-1	TGTGCCAGCAGCTTGCAGAGGACAGGGAACACTGAAGCTTTCTTT	CASSLQRTGNTEAFF
TRBD2	-	TRBV12-3/TRBV12-4	TRBJ2-3	TGTGCCAGCAGTTTTCGGGGGGGAGATACGCAGTATTTT	CASSFRGGDTQYF
TRBD2	-	TRBV7-2	TRBJ2-1	TGTGCCAGCAGCCCATCAGCGGGGGGGTACAATGAGCAGTTCTTC	CASSPSAGGYNEQFF
-	-	TRBV19	TRBJ1-1	TGTGCCATTCTCGGGTTTGGGAACACTGAAGCTTTCTTT	CAILGFGNTEAFF
-	-	TRBV6-5	TRBJ2-5	TGTGCCAGCAGCGACACCCAAGAGACCCAGTACTTC	CASSDTQETQYF
-	-	TRBV4-2	TRBJ1-1	TGTGCCAGCAGCCAAGAGACAGGACGGAGCACTGAAGCTTTCTTT	CASSQETGRSTEAFF
-	once	TRBV9	TRBJ1-1	TGTGCCAGCAGCTTGGGGTTGGGGGATGGTGAAGCTTTCTTT	CASSLGLGDGEAFF
TRBD1	-	TRBV4-3	TRBJ2-3	TGCGCCAGCAGCCAAGATGCCGGGACAGAAGATACGCAGTATTTT	CASSQDAGTEDTQYF
-	-	TRBV6-6	TRBJ1-1	TGTGCCAGCAGCCCGACAGTGAACACTGAAGCTTTCTTT	CASSPTVNTEAFF
-	-	TRBV7-7	TRBJ2-2	TGTGCCAGCAGCCCGGGCGTTGGGCGGGGGAACACCGGGGAGCTGTTTTTT	CASSPGVGRGNTGELFF
-	-	TRBV29-1	TRBJ2-2	TGCAGCGTTGAAACAACGAACACCGGGGAGCTGTTTTTT	CSVETTNTGELFF
-	-	TRBV13	TRBJ2-3	TGTGCCAGCAGCTCCCAGTGGGGGGGGGCAACAGATACGCAGTATTTT	CASSSQWGGATDTQYF
-	-	TRBV6-1	TRBJ2-7	TGTGCCAGCAGTGAAGAACTTACGAGGGAGCAGTACTTC	CASSEELTREQYF
-	-	TRBV5-6	TRBJ2-3	TGTGCCAGCAGCTTCCGCAGGGGCGGGTTAGCAGATACGCAGTATTTT	CASSFRRGGLADTQYF
TRBD2	-	TRBV7-2	TRBJ2-1	TGTGCCAGCAGCCCGCTCGGACTAGCGGGGGGATACGGTGAGCAGTTCTTC	CASSPLGLAGGYGEQFF
TRBD1	-	TRBV6-5	TRBJ2-7	TGTGCCAGCACGATGGGACAGGGCTCCTACGAGCAGTACTTC	CASTMGQGSYEQYF
-	-	TRBV6-2/TRBV6-3	TRBJ1-1	TGTGCCAGCAGTTACGCCGTGAACACTGAAGCTTTCTTT	CASSYAVNTEAFF
TRBD1	-	TRBV5-4	TRBJ2-5	TGTGCCAGCAGCTCTAGGACAGGGATGGAAGAGACCCAGTACTTC	CASSSRTGMEETQYF
-	-	TRBV2	TRBJ2-7	TGTGCCAGCAGTGATCAGGGATTAGTTGACGAGCAGTACTTC	CASSDQGLVDEQYF
-	once	TRBV7-6	TRBJ1-1	TGTGCCAGCAGCCTAGGTCGGGTTGTAACTGAAGCTTTCTTT	CASSLGRVVTEAFF
-	-	TRBV4-3	TRBJ2-2	TGCGCCAGCAGCTATGAGTCATACACCGGGGAGCTGTTTTTT	CASSYESYTGELFF
-	once	TRBV7-2	TRBJ2-1	TGTGCCAGCAGCTTAGATGGGGCTTACTACAATGAGCAGTTCTTC	CASSLDGAYYNEQFF
TRBD2	-	TRBV18	TRBJ2-5	TGTGCCAGCTCACCATTGATGCGGGGGGGCCAAGAGACCCAGTACTTC	CASSPLMRGGQETQYF
-	-	TRBV27	TRBJ1-1	TGTGCCAGCAGTCCCTTTGGGGCAGGGAACACTGAAGCTTTCTTT	CASSPFGAGNTEAFF
-	-	TRBV7-3	TRBJ1-6	TGTGCCAGCACCCCCCCACAGGTAGGGCATAATTCACCCCTCCACTTT	CASTPPQVGHNSPLHF
-	-	TRBV5-5	TRBJ2-5	TGTGCCAGCAGCTTGGTTGCGGGGATGGAGACCCAGTACTTC	CASSLVAGMETQYF
-	-	TRBV21-1	TRBJ1-1	TGTGCCAGCAGCAAAGGGGGACAGCTCACGCCGAGTGGCACTGAAGCTTTCTTT	CASSKGGQLTPSGTEAFF
-	-	TRBV11-2	TRBJ1-1	TGTGCCAGCAGATCCACTCAGGGCACTGAAGCTTTCTTT	CASRSTQGTEAFF